This passage covers 27 T cell receptor beta chains from one sample sequenced in a study of T cell responses to AZD1222 COVID-19 vaccine. Clones were read by immunoSEQ multiplex PCR, and TCRdb kept only the in-frame ones, dropping some. The table shows over 100,000 clones, with roughly 84% occurring only once. The specimen comprised peripheral blood, sampled on day 0 of AZD1222 vaccination. The receptors originated from an adult in good health.

The chain has TRBV5-4 and TRBJ2-3, with TRBD2 identical over 10 bases. With 4 bases clipped from V and 1 base from J, the junction kept 6 bases outside the gene matches. Germline CDR1 and CDR2: SGHNT and YYREEE (reference sequence). This CDR3 has 16 amino acids. CDR3 amino acids: CASSTGTSERTDTQYF. CDR3 sequence (DNA): TGTGCCAGCAGCACCGGGACTAGCGAACGCACAGATACGCAGTATTTT.

The chain is built from TRBV20-1 and TRBJ1-2; D unresolved. The CDR3 is 11 residues long. V was clipped by 7 bases and J by 3 bases, with 9 bases between them. Per germline, CDR1 DFQATT and CDR2 SNEGSKA (reference sequence). This CDR3 reads CSVYVYYGYTF. Here the CDR3 DNA reads TGCAGTGTGTATGTTTACTATGGCTACACCTTC.

The chain couples TRBV6-5 to TRBJ1-4; D uncertain. V was trimmed by 6 bases and J by 4 bases, leaving 9 bases between them. CDR1 and CDR2 (germline): MNHEY, SVGAGI. CDR3 length: 13 amino acids. The CDR3 bases are TGTGCCAGCAGGAGAGGGAGTAATGAAAAACTGTTTTTT. Amino acids: CASRRGSNEKLFF.

The chain uses TRBV7-2 and TRBJ2-3, with no clear D. This CDR3 is 17 amino acids long. V was trimmed by 3 bases and J by 6 bases, leaving 22 bases between them. Germline assignment: CDR1 SGHTA and CDR2 FQGNSA. CDR3 sequence reads: CASSLVAAAYSADTQYF. The CDR3 DNA reads TGTGCCAGCAGCTTGGTGGCAGCTGCCTATTCCGCGGATACGCAGTATTTT.

The rearrangement joins TRBV28 to TRBJ2-5, with 11 nucleotides matching TRBD1. Per the germline V gene, CDR1 is MDHEN and CDR2 is SYDVKM. CDR3 length: 15 amino acids. J was trimmed by 6 bases and V by 3 bases; bases with no gene match: 6. CDR3 coding DNA: TGTGCCAGCAGTTTGGGGGGACAGGGGGGAAAGACCCAGTACTTC. It specifies CASSLGGQGGKTQYF.

CDR3 DNA: TGTGCCAGCAGTTTAAGGCTGAGGCCCCAGCATTTT. Amino acids: CASSLRLRPQHF. The chain recombines TRBV28 with TRBJ1-5; no firm D call. The CDR3 has 12 amino acids. The germline CDR1 and CDR2 sequences are MDHEN and SYDVKM. Trimming removed 2 bases from V and 9 bases from J, with 8 bases in between.

V is TRBV28 and J is TRBJ1-2; 7 bases are a match to TRBD1. The V segment lost 4 bases and the J segment 5 bases; nucleotides outside the gene matches: 13. There are 16 residues in the CDR3. Germline CDR1 MDHEN, CDR2 SYDVKM. Here the CDR3 DNA reads TGTGCCAGCAGTTCGATCGCGACAGGGATTAGGTATGGCTACACCTTC. It yields the protein CASSSIATGIRYGYTF.

This clone came up many times. The rearrangement uses TRBV5-4 and TRBJ2-1; the D gene is possibly TRBD1 (6 bases). The CDR3 has 16 amino acids. Germline V lookup: CDR1 SGHNT, CDR2 YYREEE (reference sequence). Trimming took off 0 bases at V and 0 bases at J, with 10 bases between the two ends. Written as DNA, the CDR3 is TGTGCCAGCAGCTTGGGAGGCAGGGGCTCCTACAATGAGCAGTTCTTC. Amino acids: CASSLGGRGSYNEQFF.

V is TRBV6-2 or TRBV6-3 and J is TRBJ2-3; tentative D call: TRBD2 (6 bases). The CDR3 contains 11 residues. V was clipped by 5 bases and J by 6 bases, with 6 bases between them. Germline V gene sequence: CDR1 MNHEY, CDR2 SVGEGT. CDR3 nucleotide sequence: TGTGCCAGCAGTGGGAGGGATACGCAGTATTTT. It specifies CASSGRDTQYF.

CDR3 in amino acids: CASSFSEEQYF. The CDR3 nucleotides are TGTGCCAGCAGTTTTTCGGAAGAGCAGTACTTC. The J gene is TRBJ2-7, the V gene TRBV28, with unresolved D. The CDR3 is 11 residues long. Trimming left V 3 bases short and J 7 bases short, with 7 bases between. Germline lookup yields CDR1 MDHEN and CDR2 SYDVKM.

This CDR3 is CASSATWGGGELFF. The CDR3 DNA reads as TGTGCCAGCAGCGCTACGTGGGGTGGCGGGGAGCTGTTTTTT. V usage is TRBV7-2 and J usage is TRBJ2-2; D ambiguous. The CDR3 extends over 14 amino acids. Germline-derived CDR1 and CDR2 are SGHTA and FQGNSA. V shed 5 bases and J shed 7 bases, with 14 bases lying between them.

The chain recombines TRBV28 with TRBJ1-1; D perhaps matches TRBD1 (6 bases). The ends were cut back, 7 bases at V and 11 bases at J, with 14 bases in the middle. Germline V CDR1 and CDR2: MDHEN, SYDVKM. The CDR3 consists of 11 residues. CDR3 amino acids: CASTLGGGAFF. Written as DNA, the CDR3 is TGTGCCAGCACCCTAGGGGGGGGTGCTTTCTTT.

The chain combines TRBV6-5 with TRBJ1-2; no clear D. This CDR3 has 13 residues. Germline V lookup: CDR1 MNHEY, CDR2 SVGAGI. V lost 2 bases, J lost 2 bases, and 6 bases lay in between. The CDR3 region is CASSYTGNYGYTF. The CDR3 DNA follows: TGTGCCAGCAGTTACACGGGAAACTATGGCTACACCTTC.

This clone was seen just once. V and J are TRBV5-4 and TRBJ1-2, with no clear D. The V and J ends lost 3 bases and 5 bases respectively, with 17 bases between them. Germline V gives CDR1 SGHNT, CDR2 YYREEE (reference sequence). The CDR3 runs to 15 residues. The chain's CDR3 is CASSYGGRQLYGYTF. DNA of the CDR3: TGTGCCAGCAGCTATGGAGGCCGACAACTATATGGCTACACCTTC.

This rearrangement joins TRBV2 to TRBJ2-5; no definite D call. CDR3 size: 14 residues. V lost 2 bases and J lost 5, with 12 bases in between. Looked up from germline, CDR1 is SNHLY and CDR2 is FYNNEI. The CDR3 nucleotides are TGTGCCAGCAGTGAAACGCCCATGGGGGAGACCCAGTACTTC. It encodes CASSETPMGETQYF.

This chain connects TRBV11-2 to TRBJ2-1, with D perhaps TRBD1 or TRBD2 (6 bases each). Germline CDR1 is SGHAT and CDR2 is FQNNGV. Trimming stripped 5 bases from V and 10 bases from J, with 21 bases between. The CDR3 runs to 15 residues. The CDR3 protein is CASSPEVWGAGEQFF. The CDR3 DNA sequence: TGTGCCAGCAGCCCGGAGGTCTGGGGGGCAGGGGAGCAGTTCTTC.

This clone was seen once. V usage is TRBV7-6 and J usage is TRBJ2-3; D uncertain. V lost 2 bases and J lost 5, with 5 bases in between. Germline V CDR1 and CDR2: SGHVS, FNYEAQ. The CDR3 totals 12 residues. The CDR3 protein is CASSLLGDTQYF. The CDR3 DNA is TGTGCCAGCAGCTTATTGGGAGATACGCAGTATTTT.

V and J are TRBV3-1 (or the pseudogene TRBV3-2) and TRBJ1-1, with D tentatively TRBD1 (5 bases). The CDR3 runs to 13 residues. Per the germline V gene, CDR1 is LGHDT and CDR2 is YNNKEL (reference sequence). V was trimmed by 2 bases and J by 8 bases, leaving 12 bases between them. CDR3 residues: CASSQQGKGEAFF. The CDR3 DNA sequence: TGTGCCAGCAGCCAACAGGGAAAAGGGGAAGCTTTCTTT.

By sample fraction, this clone is medium-sized. The chain recombines TRBV7-2 with TRBJ1-5; 7 bases align to TRBD1. Germline-derived CDR1 and CDR2 are SGHTA and FQGNSA. This CDR3 comprises 13 residues. V shed 2 bases, J shed 5 bases, and the junction held 0 bases outside the gene matches. The CDR3 loop reads CASSLQGDQPQHF. The CDR3 bases are TGTGCCAGCAGCTTACAGGGGGATCAGCCCCAGCATTTT.

This clone was seen more than once but under ten times. V and J are TRBV11-1 and TRBJ2-2; D might be TRBD2 (5 bases). The V end lost 5 bases, the J end lost 5 bases, and 18 bases lay between the germline ends. Looked up from germline, CDR1 is SGHAT and CDR2 is FQDESV (reference sequence). The CDR3 sequence is 16 residues long. The CDR3: CASSPSDSSVTGELFF. The CDR3 DNA follows: TGTGCCAGCAGCCCATCGGACTCCTCAGTTACCGGGGAGCTGTTTTTT.

The CDR3, as DNA: TGTGCCAGCAGTCTTGCTTTCGGGACAGGGTTAACTCAGCCCCAGCATTTT. Residues: CASSLAFGTGLTQPQHF. This chain links TRBV28 with TRBJ1-5; 9 bases agree with TRBD1. CDR3 length equals 17 residues. Looked up from germline, CDR1 is MDHEN and CDR2 is SYDVKM. Unmatched junction bases numbered 14, after V lost 5 bases and J lost 6 bases.

The J gene is TRBJ1-2, the V gene TRBV11-2, with D tentatively TRBD1 (6 bases). Looked up from germline, CDR1 is SGHAT and CDR2 is FQNNGV. The CDR3 runs 14 residues. V was cut by 5 bases and J by 6 bases, with 16 bases left in between. The CDR3 DNA sequence: TGTGCCAGCAGCCGTATACAGGGAGGCGATGGCTACACCTTC. This gives the protein CASSRIQGGDGYTF.

The chain combines TRBV5-1 with TRBJ1-1; D uncertain. Germline assignment: CDR1 SGHRS and CDR2 YFSETQ. The CDR3 runs 13 residues. Trimming removed 0 bases from V and 5 bases from J, with 8 bases in between. CDR3 sequence (DNA): TGCGCCAGCAGCTTGGACGGTGGAACTGAAGCTTTCTTT. It encodes CASSLDGGTEAFF. Supplemented by reference TRBV5-1 and TRBJ1-1, the full variable domain reads KAGVTQTPRYLIKTRGQQVTLSCSPISGHRSVSWYQQTPGQGLQFLFEYFSETQRNKGNFPGRFSGRQFSNSRSEMNVSTLELGDSALYLCASSLDGGTEAFFGQGTRLTVV.

The rearrangement joins TRBV9 to TRBJ1-4; no reliable D call. This CDR3 has 16 amino acids. V lost 0 bases and J 4 bases, leaving 13 bases between the germline ends. Germline CDR1 is SGDLS and CDR2 is YYNGEE. The CDR3: CASSVGGGSLNEKLFF. The CDR3 DNA follows: TGTGCCAGCAGCGTAGGTGGAGGGTCCCTTAATGAAAAACTGTTTTTT.

In this sample, this clone turned up a few times. This chain links TRBV6-1 with TRBJ2-3; D uncertain. CDR1 MNHNS and CDR2 SASEGT come from the germline V gene. CDR3 length: 13 amino acids. V lost 0 bases and J lost 6, with 7 bases in between. The CDR3 DNA is TGTGCCAGCAGTGAAGCCCGGGCGGATACGCAGTATTTT. Residues: CASSEARADTQYF.

This rearrangement joins TRBV27 to TRBJ1-5; D is unresolved. The CDR3 has 14 amino acids. Germline CDR1 is MNHEY and CDR2 is SMNVEV (reference sequence). V was trimmed by 6 bases and J by 3 bases, leaving 12 bases between them. Here the CDR3 reads CASSPQEHNQPQHF. CDR3 DNA sequence: TGTGCCAGCAGCCCCCAGGAGCACAATCAGCCCCAGCATTTT.

This rearrangement joins TRBV19 to TRBJ1-6; TRBD1 matches 9 bases. CDR3 length equals 15 residues. The junction had 4 bases not matched to a gene; V was cut back by 1 base and J by 9 bases. Germline V gene sequence: CDR1 LNHDA, CDR2 SQIVND (reference sequence). CDR3 sequence (DNA): TGTGCCAGTAGTATAGTTGGGACAGGGTTTTCACCCCTCCACTTT. Its translation is CASSIVGTGFSPLHF.